One sample yielded the 10 T cell receptor beta chains listed below, sequenced in a study of cytomegalovirus exposure and HLA in healthy donors. Profiled with immunoSEQ multiplex PCR; TCRdb holds only in-frame clones, not every one. The repertoire has 250,000 to 400,000 clones, approximately 91% of them found once; the top ten carry around 0.88%. Material for sequencing was PBMCs. The receptors stem from a man aged 30 to 45 in good health and CMV-seronegative.

The V call is TRBV2, the J call TRBJ1-5; 8 bases fit TRBD1. Germline V lookup: CDR1 SNHLY, CDR2 FYNNEI. With 6 bases clipped from V and 4 bases from J, the junction kept 5 bases outside the gene matches. The CDR3 is 14 residues long. The CDR3 loop is CASSENRGNQPQHF. CDR3 in DNA: TGTGCCAGCAGCGAAAACAGGGGGAATCAGCCCCAGCATTTT. Full variable domain (remainder filled in from reference TRBV2 and TRBJ1-5): EPEVTQTPSHQVTQMGQEVILRCVPISNHLYFYWYRQILGQKVEFLVSFYNNEISEKSEIFDDQFSVERPDGSNFTLKIRSTKLEDSAMYFCASSENRGNQPQHFGDGTRLSIL.

The genes are TRBV13 and TRBJ2-7, with a weak D call TRBD2 (5 bases). CDR1 is PRHDT, CDR2 FYEKMQ, per germline (reference sequence). V gave up 4 bases and J gave up 9 bases, with 10 bases separating them. There are 11 residues in the CDR3. The CDR3 is CASSSHAGQYF. CDR3 DNA: TGTGCCAGCAGCTCGCATGCGGGGCAGTACTTC. Full variable domain (missing parts from reference TRBV13 and TRBJ2-7): AAGVIQSPRHLIKEKRETATLKCYPIPRHDTVYWYQQGPGQDPQFLISFYEKMQSDKGSIPDRFSAQQFSDYHSELNMSSLELGDSALYFCASSSHAGQYFGPGTRLTVT.

The chain employs TRBV18 and TRBJ1-1, with no clear D. The ends were cut back, 3 bases at V and 4 bases at J, with 18 bases in the middle. CDR1 and CDR2 (germline): KGHSH, LQKENI. This CDR3 has 16 residues. The CDR3 reads CASSPARGIRTTEAFF. The CDR3, as DNA: TGTGCCAGCTCACCTGCGCGCGGGATCAGGACCACTGAAGCTTTCTTT.

The gene calls are TRBV5-1 and TRBJ1-2; no clear D. Germline lookup yields CDR1 SGHRS and CDR2 YFSETQ. The CDR3 is made up of 13 amino acids. The V end lost 4 bases, the J end lost 9 bases, and 16 bases lay between the germline ends. The CDR3 loop reads CASSLPARGSYTF. DNA for the CDR3: TGCGCCAGCAGCCTCCCAGCTCGGGGAAGCTACACCTTC.

V usage is TRBV19 and J usage is TRBJ1-1, with no clear D. Germline V gives CDR1 LNHDA, CDR2 SQIVND (reference sequence). The length of the CDR3 is 11 residues. V was clipped by 7 bases and J by 1 base, with 4 bases between them. The DNA of the CDR3 is TGTGCCAGTACCGGGAACACTGAAGCTTTCTTT. Translating it yields CASTGNTEAFF.

V is TRBV5-4 and J is TRBJ2-1; TRBD2 matches at 9 bases. V dropped 5 bases and J dropped 7; count of bases not matched to a gene: 16. The germline CDR1 and CDR2 sequences are SGHNT and YYREEE (reference sequence). The CDR3 has 17 residues. The CDR3 sequence is CASSYPGVAGVRNEQFF. For the CDR3, the DNA is TGTGCCAGCAGTTACCCGGGGGTAGCGGGGGTCAGAAATGAGCAGTTCTTC.

The genes are TRBV4-2 and TRBJ1-2, with 10 bases lining up with TRBD1. Germline values: CDR1 LGHNA, CDR2 YNFKEQ. The CDR3 consists of 16 residues. The V segment lost 4 bases and the J segment 7 bases; nucleotides outside the gene matches: 12. CDR3 sequence: CASSPDPTGGRVGYTF. The CDR3 DNA sequence: TGTGCCAGCAGCCCGGACCCGACAGGGGGCAGGGTTGGCTACACCTTC.

The genes are TRBV15 and TRBJ1-2; the match to TRBD1 covers 8 bases. This CDR3 spans 15 amino acids. CDR1 is LNHNV, CDR2 YYDKDF, per germline (reference sequence). Losses at the gene ends were 0 bases for V and 11 bases for J; bases not matched to a gene: 11. The CDR3 DNA sequence: TGTGCCACCAGCAGAGACAGGGGGCGACTTATGGATTACACCTTC. Translating gives CATSRDRGRLMDYTF.

The V gene is TRBV5-4, the J gene TRBJ2-1; D may be TRBD1 (5 bases). Trimming took off 0 bases at V and 6 bases at J, with 7 bases between the two ends. CDR1 SGHNT and CDR2 YYREEE come from the germline V gene (reference sequence). This CDR3 has 13 amino acids. CDR3 residues: CASSLAQVNEQFF. CDR3 nucleotide sequence: TGTGCCAGCAGCTTGGCACAGGTCAATGAGCAGTTCTTC.

Written as DNA, the CDR3 is TGTGCCAGCAGCCGCAGGGACAGGGGGACTTACGAGCAGTACTTC. It translates to CASSRRDRGTYEQYF. This sequence joins TRBV6-1 and TRBJ2-7, with TRBD1 matching 11 bases. The length of the CDR3 is 15 residues. With V trimmed by 6 bases and J by 4 bases, 8 bases remained unmatched. Germline V lookup: CDR1 MNHNS, CDR2 SASEGT.